This TCR beta chain was retrieved from a study of T cell changes during pregnancy in multiple sclerosis. Sequenced by immunoSEQ multiplex PCR; TCRdb stores in-frame clones only, minus some. The sample shows 50,000 or so clones, around 92% of them seen only once. Germline V gene lookup returns CDR1 LGHNA and CDR2 YNFKEQ. V lost 0 bases and J lost 11; bases outside the gene matches: 9. The CDR3 loop spans 16 amino acids. Sequencing used CD4+ T cells from peripheral blood mononuclear cells, obtained after pregnancy. This chain joins TRBV4-2 and TRBJ2-1, with 11 bases fitting TRBD2. The TCR was taken from a female donor with multiple sclerosis, enrolled in a pregnancy study. The CDR3 here is CASSQDTGLAGGQQFF. In DNA, the CDR3 is TGTGCCAGCAGCCAAGATACCGGTCTAGCGGGAGGCCAGCAGTTCTTC.